Below are 32 T cell receptor beta chains sequenced from a single sample in a study of T cell responses to AZD1222 COVID-19 vaccine. TCRdb's table, derived via immunoSEQ multiplex PCR, lists solely in-frame clones and lacks some. The repertoire includes approximately 120,000 clones, roughly 88% of them detected once, and about 6% sits in the top ten. The sample consisted of peripheral blood, taken 28 days after the second AZD1222 dose. The origin of the receptors is an adult who received the AZD1222 COVID-19 vaccine.

The chain combines TRBV4-3 with TRBJ1-6; TRBD1 agrees at 7 bases. Trimming took 0 bases from V and 5 from J; bases not matched to a gene: 1. The CDR3 contains 15 residues. CDR1 is LGHNA and CDR2 is YSLEER in the germline V gene. CDR3 sequence (DNA): TGCGCCAGCAGCCAAGAACAGGGGCATAATTCACCCCTCCACTTT. Its translation is CASSQEQGHNSPLHF.

This clone was seen only a few times. Here the CDR3 omits its conserved ending phenylalanine or tryptophan, so a read error is the likely source. Because the CDR3's place on the DNA is in doubt, the DNA is left out and the CDR3 is given as listed by TCRdb. The chain is built from TRBV2 and TRBJ1-1; the D call in the table, TRBD1, was not verified against the DNA. Per the germline V gene, CDR1 is SNHLY and CDR2 is FYNNEI. The CDR3 sequence runs 12 residues, both termini included. The chain's CDR3 is CAGLTWGQAGGI.

This clone was recorded a few times. This rearrangement joins TRBV27 to TRBJ1-5; D gene uncertain. The V end was cut by 2 bases, the J end by 0 bases, with 5 bases between. Germline CDR1 and CDR2: MNHEY and SMNVEV (reference sequence). The CDR3 is 14 amino acids. Here the CDR3 reads CASSLKLSNQPQHF. CDR3 sequence (DNA): TGTGCCAGCAGTTTAAAGCTTAGCAATCAGCCCCAGCATTTT.

This rearrangement joins TRBV7-2 to TRBJ1-6; 7 bases are a match to TRBD1. CDR3 size: 16 residues. The trim removed 4 bases at V and 7 bases at J, leaving 10 bases unmatched. CDR1 SGHTA and CDR2 FQGNSA come from the germline V gene. The CDR3 sequence: CASSSRTGTENSPLHF. CDR3 bases: TGTGCCAGCAGCTCCCGGACCGGGACAGAGAATTCACCCCTCCACTTT.

The rearrangement links TRBV4-1 to TRBJ1-6; D may be TRBD1 (5 bases). The CDR3 covers 17 residues. The germline CDR1 and CDR2 sequences are MGHRA and YSYEKL. V was cut by 5 bases and J by 5 bases, with 19 bases left in between. The CDR3 DNA reads TGCGCCAGCAGCGCCCGTGGTGGGGGATGGGATAATTCACCCCTCCACTTT. Translating gives CASSARGGGWDNSPLHF.

In DNA, the CDR3 is TGTGCCAGCAGCGTAATGTCGCACTCTGGAAACACCATATATTTT. Its protein product is CASSVMSHSGNTIYF. The chain uses TRBV9 and TRBJ1-3; D gene unclear. The CDR3 runs to 15 residues. Trimming stripped 1 base from V and 0 bases from J, with 8 bases between. CDR1 SGDLS and CDR2 YYNGEE come from the germline V gene.

A single count supports this clone. The chain couples TRBV27 to TRBJ2-7, with D unresolved. From germline, CDR1 is MNHEY and CDR2 SMNVEV (reference sequence). Trimming took off 3 bases at V and 0 bases at J, with 6 bases between the two ends. The CDR3 runs to 13 residues. Written as DNA, the CDR3 is TGTGCCAGCAGTTTGAGTTACTCCTACGAGCAGTACTTC. Translation gives CASSLSYSYEQYF.

The V and J genes are TRBV25-1 and TRBJ1-6, with TRBD1 matching over 9 bases. The V gene end was trimmed by 9 bases and the J gene end by 9 bases; junction bases not matched to a gene: 9. This CDR3 is 14 amino acids long. From germline, CDR1 is MGHDK and CDR2 SYGVNS. The CDR3 nucleotides read TGTGCCAGTTCCGGACAGGGGTTTATTTCACCCCTCCACTTT. Its translation is CASSGQGFISPLHF.

The rearrangement joins TRBV30 to TRBJ2-3; 12 bases agree with TRBD2. From germline, CDR1 is GTSNPN and CDR2 SVGIG (reference sequence). The ends lost 3 bases at V and 3 bases at J; junction bases unmatched: 7. CDR3 size: 16 residues. The DNA of the CDR3 is TGTGCCTGGAGCGATGAGACTAGCGGGAGAACAGATACGCAGTATTTT. Translation: CAWSDETSGRTDTQYF.

The chain carries TRBV30 and TRBJ2-1; 11 bases match TRBD2. The germline V gene has CDR1 GTSNPN and CDR2 SVGIG (reference sequence). Unmatched junction bases numbered 6, after V lost 4 bases and J lost 7 bases. CDR3 length equals 14 residues. This CDR3 reads CAWTGTSGLNEQFF. The CDR3 DNA reads as TGTGCCTGGACCGGGACTAGCGGTTTGAATGAGCAGTTCTTC.

The chain has TRBV30 and TRBJ2-1, with D unclear. The CDR3 runs to 15 residues. CDR1 is GTSNPN, CDR2 SVGIG, per germline (reference sequence). The V and J ends lost 2 bases and 1 base respectively, with 12 bases between them. The CDR3 loop is CAWSLGLGSYNEQFF. Here the CDR3 DNA reads TGTGCCTGGAGTCTCGGGCTCGGGTCCTACAATGAGCAGTTCTTC.

V and J are TRBV2 and TRBJ2-7; D unresolved. Germline CDR1 reads SNHLY; CDR2 reads FYNNEI. Trimming stripped 8 bases from V and 3 bases from J, with 11 bases between. The CDR3 length is 12 residues. The CDR3 DNA reads TGTGCCAGCGTACAGTACCTCTACGAGCAGTACTTC. The encoded protein is CASVQYLYEQYF.

The rearrangement joins TRBV29-1 to TRBJ2-7, with D perhaps assigned TRBD1 or TRBD2 (5 bases each). Germline CDR1 and CDR2: SQVTM and ANQGSEA. V was cut by 7 bases and J by 1 base, with 11 bases left in between. The CDR3 loop spans 12 amino acids. The CDR3 bases are TGCAGCGCCGGGACGGAATCCTACGAGCAGTACTTC. Translating gives CSAGTESYEQYF.

The V and J genes are TRBV5-6 and TRBJ2-7; D is possibly TRBD1 (6 bases). Trimming removed 7 bases at V and 0 bases at J, with 17 bases between. This CDR3 spans 15 amino acids. CDR1 and CDR2 from the germline V gene are SGHDT and YYEEEE. The CDR3 here is CASSQGDGGSYEQYF. The CDR3 DNA sequence: TGTGCCAGCTCACAGGGCGACGGAGGCTCCTACGAGCAGTACTTC.

As DNA, the CDR3 is TGTGCCAGCAGCTTAGACCAGGGTCAGTTTGTGTTTTTT. It specifies CASSLDQGQFVFF. V gene TRBV7-9 combines with J gene TRBJ1-4; a weak D match, TRBD1 (5 bases). From germline, CDR1 is SEHNR and CDR2 FQNEAQ (reference sequence). Between the trimmed V and J ends, which lost 1 base and 15 bases, there was a span of 15 bases. This CDR3 region has 13 residues.

The chain has TRBV6-6 and TRBJ1-3; 7 bases are shared with TRBD1. The length of the CDR3 is 12 residues. Germline-derived CDR1 and CDR2 are MNHNY and SVGAGI (reference sequence). Germline trimming cut 8 bases from V and 4 bases from J; bases unmatched to any gene: 2. CDR3: CASRDSGNTIYF. The CDR3 DNA is TGTGCCAGCCGGGACAGCGGAAACACCATATATTTT.

This chain joins TRBV7-9 and TRBJ1-2; D is possibly TRBD1 (5 bases). The CDR3 consists of 16 residues. The germline V gene has CDR1 SEHNR and CDR2 FQNEAQ (reference sequence). Trimming left V 2 bases short and J 2 bases short, with 15 bases between. The CDR3 region has the DNA TGTGCCAGCAGCTTAAAAGGCGCAGGGCCGAACTATGGCTACACCTTC. As protein: CASSLKGAGPNYGYTF.

The rearrangement joins TRBV11-2 to TRBJ2-7; TRBD2 is a possible D gene (5 bases). There are 13 residues in the CDR3. Germline loops: CDR1 SGHAT, CDR2 FQNNGV. Trimming cost V 9 bases and J 2 bases, with 14 bases left between them. DNA for the CDR3: TGTGCCAGTACGGTAGGACTGACCTACGAGCAGTACTTC. Translated, it gives CASTVGLTYEQYF.

A single count supports this clone. V is TRBV7-9 and J is TRBJ2-7; 8 bases are a match to TRBD1. The junction had 9 bases not matched to a gene; V was cut back by 5 bases and J by 3 bases. CDR3 length: 15 residues. Germline CDR1 SEHNR, CDR2 FQNEAQ (reference sequence). CDR3 region: CASSHGQGMFYEQYF. The CDR3 region has the DNA TGTGCCAGCAGCCACGGACAGGGTATGTTCTACGAGCAGTACTTC.

This sequence joins TRBV7-3 and TRBJ1-6; tentative D call: TRBD1 (5 bases). V gave up 4 bases and J gave up 14 bases, with 18 bases separating them. Germline CDR1 and CDR2: SGHTA and FQGTGA. The CDR3 loop spans 14 amino acids. The chain's CDR3 is CASSSRGGLGALHF. The CDR3 DNA sequence: TGTGCCAGCAGCTCCCGGGGAGGGCTAGGGGCCCTCCACTTT.

The chain carries TRBV3-1 (or the pseudogene TRBV3-2) and TRBJ1-6; 7 bases agree with TRBD1. This CDR3 spans 16 amino acids. V trimming: 1 base; J trimming: 10 bases; junction bases outside the gene matches: 10. Germline loops: CDR1 LGHDT, CDR2 YNNKEL (reference sequence). This CDR3 is CASSQGGQESGSPLHF. CDR3 DNA: TGTGCCAGCAGCCAAGGCGGACAGGAAAGTGGCTCACCCCTCCACTTT.

The chain links TRBV29-1 to TRBJ2-7; D gene unclear. Germline V lookup: CDR1 SQVTM, CDR2 ANQGSEA. The V end lost 4 bases, the J end lost 4 bases, and 8 bases lay between the germline ends. The CDR3 spans 11 residues. CDR3 coding DNA: TGCAGCGTTGTTGGTGCATACGAGCAGTACTTC. Translated: CSVVGAYEQYF.

V usage is TRBV2 and J usage is TRBJ1-2; no clear D gene. This CDR3 comprises 16 residues. Germline V gives CDR1 SNHLY, CDR2 FYNNEI. The V gene lost 2 bases and the J gene lost 0 bases, with 13 bases spanning the gap. This chain's CDR3 is CASSELSGYTNYGYTF. As DNA, the CDR3 is TGTGCCAGCAGTGAACTGTCAGGATACACTAACTATGGCTACACCTTC.

V usage is TRBV25-1 and J usage is TRBJ1-4; the D is unclear. The CDR3 has 13 residues. Germline CDR1 and CDR2: MGHDK and SYGVNS. V lost 8 bases and J 7 bases, leaving 14 bases between the germline ends. CDR3 sequence reads: CASSRLGGEKLFF. CDR3 in DNA: TGTGCCAGCTCAAGACTGGGAGGTGAAAAACTGTTTTTT.

This sequence joins TRBV7-9 and TRBJ1-3; D is uncertain. The V gene lost 1 base and the J gene lost 0 bases, with 10 bases spanning the gap. The CDR3 runs to 16 residues. In germline, CDR1 is SEHNR, CDR2 FQNEAQ (reference sequence). The CDR3 here is CASSLEAPISGNTIYF. The CDR3 bases are TGTGCCAGCAGCTTAGAGGCGCCGATCTCTGGAAACACCATATATTTT.

V gene TRBV12-3 or TRBV12-4 combines with J gene TRBJ2-3; D is ambiguous. CDR3 length: 11 residues. Trimming took off 4 bases at V and 5 bases at J, with 4 bases between the two ends. The DNA for the CDR3 is TGTGCCAGCAGTTCCAGAGATACGCAGTATTTT. This gives the protein CASSSRDTQYF.

V and J are TRBV30 and TRBJ1-2, with a weak D call TRBD1 (5 bases). V was shortened by 7 bases and J by 7 bases, with 16 bases between the two germline ends. The germline V gene encodes CDR1 GTSNPN and CDR2 SVGIG (reference sequence). The length of the CDR3 is 12 residues. CDR3 sequence reads: CALSREVPGYTF. The CDR3 nucleotides read TGTGCCTTATCCAGGGAGGTTCCTGGCTACACCTTC.

This clone appeared once. The chain employs TRBV27 and TRBJ2-7, with TRBD2 matching over 9 bases. The ends lost 7 bases at V and 0 bases at J; junction bases unmatched: 7. This CDR3 is built from 15 residues. Germline CDR1 MNHEY, CDR2 SMNVEV (reference sequence). In nucleotides, the CDR3 is TGTGCCAGCACCTCTAGCGGGAAGCCCTCCTACGAGCAGTACTTC. Residues: CASTSSGKPSYEQYF.

The chain carries TRBV20-1 and TRBJ2-1; D is undetermined. Trimming removed 5 bases from V and 4 bases from J, with 6 bases in between. Germline values: CDR1 DFQATT, CDR2 SNEGSKA (reference sequence). This CDR3 spans 11 amino acids. This chain's CDR3 is CSAGPYNEQFF. In nucleotides, the CDR3 is TGCAGTGCTGGACCTTACAATGAGCAGTTCTTC.

This clone was detected a few times. The chain carries TRBV15 and TRBJ2-1, with 8 bases fitting TRBD2. This CDR3 spans 16 amino acids. From germline, CDR1 is LNHNV and CDR2 YYDKDF (reference sequence). V shed 0 bases and J 8 bases; nucleotides not matched to a gene: 9. The CDR3, as DNA: TGTGCCACCAGCAGAGATAGAGCGGGAGCGGGTGATGAGCAGTTCTTC. Its translation is CATSRDRAGAGDEQFF.

In its sample, this clone was seen once. The gene calls are TRBV5-1 and TRBJ2-1; D is undetermined. Trimming removed 0 bases from V and 7 bases from J, with 14 bases in between. The CDR3 runs to 15 residues. The germline V gene has CDR1 SGHRS and CDR2 YFSETQ. The CDR3 loop is CASSLAAGSQNEQFF. The CDR3 nucleotides are TGCGCCAGCAGCTTGGCGGCAGGAAGCCAAAATGAGCAGTTCTTC.

This sequence joins TRBV18 and TRBJ1-6; 8 bases line up with TRBD1. The CDR3 length is 16 residues. Germline V gene sequence: CDR1 KGHSH, CDR2 LQKENI. Unmatched junction bases numbered 7, after V lost 3 bases and J lost 6 bases. CDR3: CASSPLSDRVNSPLHF. CDR3 bases: TGTGCCAGCTCACCTCTTTCGGACAGGGTTAATTCACCCCTCCACTTT.